This T cell receptor (beta chain) was retrieved from a study of blood T cells in healthy people across ages (dated by TCRdb to between 2014 and 2017). For the wider study: In model experiments, template switching captured roughly one uniquely barcoded TCR beta cDNA molecule for every two T cells. Using deep sequencing normalized with unique cDNA molecular identifiers, the study measured how TCR beta repertoire diversity changes with age. Donors were grouped into four age groups: young (average approximately 16 years), middle-aged (39), aged (around 62) and long-lived (approximately 78). To avoid experimental bias, donors of different ages were spread randomly across the sequencing lanes. Using the same blood draw, the study looked at two additional independent replicas of 1 million unique cDNA reads for two donors, one aged 18 to 30 and the other aged 80 or older. On the study overall, not on this receptor specifically: Compared with the aged group, the long-lived group had more naive CD4+ T cells, fewer expanded clones and increased TCR diversity, suggesting age selection. As age increased, observed TCR beta diversity per million T cells dropped in a roughly linear way, and a significant reduction was already evident by age approximately 40. Donor CMV infection status was unknown, potentially confounding age-related changes in expanded clonotypes. Conclusive comparison of naive and antigen-experienced compartments was prevented by the profiling of bulk unsorted PBMCs. A strong correlation was found between observed TCR beta diversity and the percentage of naive T cells measured by flow cytometry. Total diversity estimates from one million sequenced T cells were considered lower bounds and underestimates.

On this clonotype: The clone's antigen remains unknown. Base qualities are missing; no much larger clone stands one base away.

CDR1 and CDR2 were assigned from the germline V gene (reference sequence) as DFQATT and SNEGSKA. The CDR3 spans 14 residues, from the cysteine through the phenylalanine. Solely the CDR3 DNA is kept, with 42 bases framed from the first base. The junction carries 9 bases between V and J, which are trimmed by 3 bases and 1 base respectively. Donors were approximately 42 systemically healthy Caucasian individuals from Russia aged roughly 6 to 100 years. Around 10 milliliters of peripheral blood were collected from each donor into EDTA-treated Vacutainer tubes. PBMCs were isolated by Ficoll-Paque density-gradient centrifugation, with at least 6 million obtained per sample. Trizol reagent was used to extract total RNA from PBMCs, with at least 6 micrograms per sample. Naive CD45RAhigh/CD27high T cell percentages were measured by flow cytometry on a PBMC aliquot from every donor. Library generation was performed with 5' RACE. Sequencing relied on an Illumina HiSeq 2500. A second PCR of roughly 6 to 11 cycles was run with a J-beta primer mix and a sample-barcoded 5' primer. A unique molecular identifier was introduced onto each TCR beta cDNA molecule by a template-switch 5' adaptor carrying 12 random nucleotides. Each sample yielded at least 3 million CDR3-containing paired-end reads. The Mint cDNA synthesis kit, primed by a TRBC-specific oligonucleotide, was used to synthesize first-strand cDNA from all RNA. After uracil-DNA glycosylase treatment, a first 18-cycle PCR used universal primers M1SS and BC2_uni_R on all cDNA. The published analysis was carried out like this. Each sample was normalized by randomly selecting 1 million high-quality reads, each carrying a distinct molecular identifier. Instead of being binned into consensus sequences, reads that shared molecular identifiers were thrown out. MiTCR, run with a Q25 quality threshold and the strictest error-elimination algorithm, handled CDR3 identification, clonotype clustering and error correction. A nonparametric unseen species model with Euler transformation was used to estimate lower-bound total TCR beta diversity. The public sequencing data were trimmed at Q25 with fastp and processed into clonotypes with MiXCR by TCRdb, which kept only in-frame beta chains. One record per CDR3 amino acid sequence lists the most common genes and DNA. These V and J calls derive from TCRdb rather than the authors' analysis. Present in this sample are about 680,000 distinct CDR3 sequences, 49% of which were seen just once. In total, the top ten clones hold about a third of the sample.

The sequenced sample was blood. Recombination joined TRBV20-1 with TRBJ2-2; the D gene identity is not certain. This sequence was found in a woman in her sixties or seventies in good health. The sequence in DNA is TGCAGTGCTAGGAAGTACGAGAACACCGGGGAGCTGTTTTTT. It is translated as CSARKYENTGELFF.